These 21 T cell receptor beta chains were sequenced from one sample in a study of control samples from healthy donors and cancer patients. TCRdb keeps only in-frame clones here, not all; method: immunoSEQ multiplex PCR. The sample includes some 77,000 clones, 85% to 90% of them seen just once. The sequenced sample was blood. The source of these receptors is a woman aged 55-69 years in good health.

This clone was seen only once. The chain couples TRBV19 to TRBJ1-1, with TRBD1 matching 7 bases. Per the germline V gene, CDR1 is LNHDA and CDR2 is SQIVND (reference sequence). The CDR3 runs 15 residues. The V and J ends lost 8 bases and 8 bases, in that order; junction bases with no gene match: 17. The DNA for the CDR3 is TGTGCCAGTGTGACAGGGTGGGTGAGCGGGAAAGAAGCTTTCTTT. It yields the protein CASVTGWVSGKEAFF.

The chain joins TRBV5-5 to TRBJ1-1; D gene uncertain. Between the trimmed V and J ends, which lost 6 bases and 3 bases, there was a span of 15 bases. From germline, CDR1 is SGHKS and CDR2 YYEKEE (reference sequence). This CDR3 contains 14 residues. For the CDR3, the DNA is TGTGCCAGCACATTCCCTCAGTCGGACACTGAAGCTTTCTTT. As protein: CASTFPQSDTEAFF.

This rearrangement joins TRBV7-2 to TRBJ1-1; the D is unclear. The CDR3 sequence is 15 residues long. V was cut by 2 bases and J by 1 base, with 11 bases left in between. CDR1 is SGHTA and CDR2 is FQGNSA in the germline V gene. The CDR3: CASSLMGLENTEAFF. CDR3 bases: TGTGCCAGCAGCTTAATGGGGTTGGAGAACACTGAAGCTTTCTTT. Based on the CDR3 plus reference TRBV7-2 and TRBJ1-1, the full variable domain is GAGVSQSPSNKVTEKGKDVELRCDPISGHTALYWYRQSLGQGLEFLIYFQGNSAPDKSGLPSDRFSAERTGGSVSTLTIQRTQQEDSAVYLCASSLMGLENTEAFFGQGTRLTVV.

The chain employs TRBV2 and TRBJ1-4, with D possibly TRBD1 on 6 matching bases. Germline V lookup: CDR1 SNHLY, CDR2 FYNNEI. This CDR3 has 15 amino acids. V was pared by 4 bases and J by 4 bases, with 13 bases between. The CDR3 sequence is CASSVQGLINEKLFF. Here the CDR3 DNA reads TGTGCCAGCAGTGTACAGGGACTTATTAATGAAAAACTGTTTTTT.

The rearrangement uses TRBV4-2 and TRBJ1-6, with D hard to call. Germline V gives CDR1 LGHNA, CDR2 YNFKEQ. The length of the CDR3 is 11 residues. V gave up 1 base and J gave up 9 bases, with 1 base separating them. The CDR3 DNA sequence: TGTGCCAGCAGCCAAGGTTCACCCCTCCACTTT. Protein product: CASSQGSPLHF.

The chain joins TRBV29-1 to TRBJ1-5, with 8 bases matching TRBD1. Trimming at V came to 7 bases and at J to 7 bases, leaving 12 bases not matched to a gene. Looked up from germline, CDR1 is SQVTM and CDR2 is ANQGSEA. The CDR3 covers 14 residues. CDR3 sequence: CSAQGQGIGQPQHF. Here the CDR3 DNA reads TGCAGCGCTCAAGGACAGGGCATAGGCCAGCCCCAGCATTTT.

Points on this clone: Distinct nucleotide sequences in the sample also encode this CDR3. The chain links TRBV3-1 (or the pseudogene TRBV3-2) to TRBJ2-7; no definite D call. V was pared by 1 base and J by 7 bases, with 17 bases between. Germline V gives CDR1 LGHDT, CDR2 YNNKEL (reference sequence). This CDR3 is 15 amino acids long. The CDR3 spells CASSQGEGRTFEQYF. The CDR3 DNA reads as TGTGCCAGCAGCCAAGGGGAAGGACGGACGTTTGAGCAGTACTTC.

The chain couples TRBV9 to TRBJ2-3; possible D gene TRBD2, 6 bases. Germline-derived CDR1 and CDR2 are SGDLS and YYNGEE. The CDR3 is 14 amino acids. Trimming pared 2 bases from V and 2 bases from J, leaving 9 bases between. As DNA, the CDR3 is TGTGCCAGCAGCGTGGGCGGGAACACAGATACGCAGTATTTT. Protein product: CASSVGGNTDTQYF. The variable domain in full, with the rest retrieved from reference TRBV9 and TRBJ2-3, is DSGVTQTPKHLITATGQRVTLRCSPRSGDLSVYWYQQSLDQGLQFLIQYYNGEERAKGNILERFSAQQFPDLHSELNLSSLELGDSALYFCASSVGGNTDTQYFGPGTRLTVL.

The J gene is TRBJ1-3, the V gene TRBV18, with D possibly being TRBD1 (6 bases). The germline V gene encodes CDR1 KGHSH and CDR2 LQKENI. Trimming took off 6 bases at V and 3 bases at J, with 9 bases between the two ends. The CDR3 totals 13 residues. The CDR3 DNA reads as TGTGCCAGCTCCCGGACAGATGGAAACACCATATATTTT. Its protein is CASSRTDGNTIYF. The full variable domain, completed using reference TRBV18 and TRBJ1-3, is NAGVMQNPRHLVRRRGQEARLRCSPMKGHSHVYWYRQLPEEGLKFMVYLQKENIIDESGMPKERFSAEFPKEGPSILRIQQVVRGDSAAYFCASSRTDGNTIYFGEGSWLTVV.

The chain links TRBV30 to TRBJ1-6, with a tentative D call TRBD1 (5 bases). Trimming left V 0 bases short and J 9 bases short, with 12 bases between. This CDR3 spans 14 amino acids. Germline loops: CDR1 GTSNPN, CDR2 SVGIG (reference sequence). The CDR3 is CAWSVPGHGSPLHF. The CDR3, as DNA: TGTGCCTGGAGTGTACCCGGACATGGTTCACCCCTCCACTTT.

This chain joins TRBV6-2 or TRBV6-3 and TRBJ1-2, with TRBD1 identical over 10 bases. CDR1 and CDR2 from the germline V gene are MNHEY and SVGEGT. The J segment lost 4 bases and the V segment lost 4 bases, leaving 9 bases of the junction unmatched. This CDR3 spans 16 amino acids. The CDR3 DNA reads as TGTGCCAGCAGTTGGAGCCGGGACAGGGGATTCTATGGCTACACCTTC. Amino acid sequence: CASSWSRDRGFYGYTF.

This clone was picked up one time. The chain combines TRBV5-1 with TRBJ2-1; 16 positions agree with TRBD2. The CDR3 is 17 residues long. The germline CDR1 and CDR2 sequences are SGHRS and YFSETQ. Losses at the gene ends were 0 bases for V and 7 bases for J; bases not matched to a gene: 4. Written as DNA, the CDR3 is TGCGCCAGCAGCTTGGAGAGGGGACTAGCGGGAGGGAATGAGCAGTTCTTC. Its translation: CASSLERGLAGGNEQFF.

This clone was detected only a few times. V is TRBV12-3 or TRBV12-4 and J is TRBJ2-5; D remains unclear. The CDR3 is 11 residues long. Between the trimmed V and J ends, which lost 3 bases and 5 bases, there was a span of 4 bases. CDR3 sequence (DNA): TGTGCCAGCAGTTTCATGGAGACCCAGTACTTC. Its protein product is CASSFMETQYF.

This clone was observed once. The CDR3 sequence is CASSLGATSEAFF. CDR3 bases: TGCGCCAGCAGCTTGGGGGCGACTTCTGAAGCTTTCTTT. V is TRBV5-1 and J is TRBJ1-1; D unclear. CDR3 length equals 13 residues. Germline CDR1 SGHRS, CDR2 YFSETQ. The germline V and J ends were trimmed by 0 bases and 6 bases, with 9 bases remaining between them.

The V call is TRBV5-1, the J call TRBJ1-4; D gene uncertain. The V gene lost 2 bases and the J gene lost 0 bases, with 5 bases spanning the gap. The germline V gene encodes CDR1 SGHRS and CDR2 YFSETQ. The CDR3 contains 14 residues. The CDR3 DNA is TGCGCCAGCAGCTTAGGGTCAACTAATGAAAAACTGTTTTTT. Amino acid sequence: CASSLGSTNEKLFF.

CDR3 amino acids: CATSAHSNQPQHF. CDR3 in DNA: TGTGCCACCAGTGCGCATAGCAATCAGCCCCAGCATTTT. This rearrangement joins TRBV24-1 to TRBJ1-5; D remains ambiguous. Trimming removed 5 bases from V and 0 bases from J, with 4 bases in between. The CDR3 extends over 13 amino acids. Germline lookup yields CDR1 KGHDR and CDR2 SFDVKD.

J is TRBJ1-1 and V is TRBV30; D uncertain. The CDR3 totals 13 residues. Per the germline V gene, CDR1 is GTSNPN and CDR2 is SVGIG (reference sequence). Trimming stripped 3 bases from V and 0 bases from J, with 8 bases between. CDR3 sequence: CAWRQQMNTEAFF. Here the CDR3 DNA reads TGTGCCTGGAGACAGCAAATGAACACTGAAGCTTTCTTT.

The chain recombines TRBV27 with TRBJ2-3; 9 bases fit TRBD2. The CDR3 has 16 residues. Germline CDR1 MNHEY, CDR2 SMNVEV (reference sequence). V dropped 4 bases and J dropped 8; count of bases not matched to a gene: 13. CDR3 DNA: TGTGCCAGCAGTTCCACTAGTAGCGGGGGCCCGGGTACGCAGTATTTT. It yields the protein CASSSTSSGGPGTQYF.

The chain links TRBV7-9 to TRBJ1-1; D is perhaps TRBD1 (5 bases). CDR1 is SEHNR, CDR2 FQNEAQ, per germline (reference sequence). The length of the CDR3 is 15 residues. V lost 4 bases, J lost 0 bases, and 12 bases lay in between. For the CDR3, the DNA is TGTGCCAGCAGCTCAGGGACGGGTATGAACACTGAAGCTTTCTTT. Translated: CASSSGTGMNTEAFF.

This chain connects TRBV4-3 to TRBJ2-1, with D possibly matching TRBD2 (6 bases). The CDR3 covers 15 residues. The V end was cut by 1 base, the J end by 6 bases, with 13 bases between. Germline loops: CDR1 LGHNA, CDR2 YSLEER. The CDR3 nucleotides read TGCGCCAGCAGCCAAGGACGACTGGGGGGCAATGAGCAGTTCTTC. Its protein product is CASSQGRLGGNEQFF.

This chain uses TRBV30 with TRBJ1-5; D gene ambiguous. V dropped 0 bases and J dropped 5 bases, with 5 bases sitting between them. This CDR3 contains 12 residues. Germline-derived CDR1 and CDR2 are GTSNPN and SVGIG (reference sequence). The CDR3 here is CAWSVPHQPQHF. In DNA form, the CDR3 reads TGTGCCTGGAGTGTACCGCATCAGCCCCAGCATTTT. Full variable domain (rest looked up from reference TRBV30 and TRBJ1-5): SQTIHQWPATLVQPVGSPLSLECTVEGTSNPNLYWYRQAAGRGLQLLFYSVGIGQISSEVPQNLSASRPQDRQFILSSKKLLLSDSGFYLCAWSVPHQPQHFGDGTRLSIL.